The T cell receptor (beta chain) described here comes from a study of cytomegalovirus exposure and HLA in healthy donors. Primers included in the PCR were 60 Vbeta and 13 Jbeta primers. TCRdb keeps only in-frame clones here, not all; method: immunoSEQ multiplex PCR. Among under 200,000 clones listed, roughly two thirds were seen once. The ends lost 4 bases at V and 4 bases at J; junction bases unmatched: 12. CDR1 and CDR2 from the germline V gene are SGHNT and YYREEE (reference sequence). CDR3 length equals 17 residues. Study findings and constraints: Earlier analysis found most TCR beta V segments productive about 87% or about 30% of the time.

A note on this clone: Its antigen is undetermined.

The chain carries TRBV5-4 and TRBJ2-5; 11 nucleotides line up with TRBD2. This clonotype originated in a woman aged 40 to 49 in good health and CMV-seropositive. Specimen: PBMCs. CDR3 sequence: CASSQTSGRIVGETQYF. The CDR3 nucleotides read TGTGCCAGCAGCCAAACTAGCGGGAGAATTGTAGGAGAGACCCAGTACTTC.